This section outlines one T cell receptor (beta chain) sequence together with its context. Its matching antigen is unknown. PCR primers comprised 60 Vbeta and 13 Jbeta primers. The assay was immunoSEQ multiplex PCR, and TCRdb's table has in-frame clones only and misses some. This table has about 170,000 clones, 85% appearing once. This specimen belongs to a study of cytomegalovirus exposure and HLA in healthy donors. The study, taken as a whole, reports: Apart from CMV serostatus, no immune exposure information was available. It has been reported that TCR beta sequences accurately predicted the HLA-A and HLA-B alleles of most subjects. Analyses of presence/absence relied on an assumption of roughly uniform sequencing depth across donors.

Source material: PBMCs. This TCR was recovered from a man younger than 45 in good health and CMV-seropositive.

CDR3: CASSSPLGTDTQYF. The CDR3 nucleotides read TGTGCCAGCAGCTCTCCTCTAGGCACAGATACGCAGTATTTT. V is TRBV5-6 and J is TRBJ2-3; D gene uncertain. Germline loops: CDR1 SGHDT, CDR2 YYEEEE. The CDR3 covers 14 residues. V gave up 3 bases and J gave up 1 base, with 9 bases separating them.